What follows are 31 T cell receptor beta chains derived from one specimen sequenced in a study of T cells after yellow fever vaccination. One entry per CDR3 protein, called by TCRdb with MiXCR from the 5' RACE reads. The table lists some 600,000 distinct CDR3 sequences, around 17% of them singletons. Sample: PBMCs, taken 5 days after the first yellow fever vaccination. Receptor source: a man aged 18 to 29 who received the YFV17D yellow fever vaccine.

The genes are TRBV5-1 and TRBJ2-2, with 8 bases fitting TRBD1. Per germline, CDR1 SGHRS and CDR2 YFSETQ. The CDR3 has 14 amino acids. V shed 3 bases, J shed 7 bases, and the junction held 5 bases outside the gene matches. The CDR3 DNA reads TGCGCCAGCAGCTCAGGACAGGGAGACGGGGAGCTGTTTTTT. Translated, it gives CASSSGQGDGELFF.

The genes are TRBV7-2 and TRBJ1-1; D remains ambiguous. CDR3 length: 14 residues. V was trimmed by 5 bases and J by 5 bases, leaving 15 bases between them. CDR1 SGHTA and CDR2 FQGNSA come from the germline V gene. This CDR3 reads CASSPGGMGTEAFF. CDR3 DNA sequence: TGTGCCAGCAGCCCCGGAGGGATGGGGACTGAAGCTTTCTTT.

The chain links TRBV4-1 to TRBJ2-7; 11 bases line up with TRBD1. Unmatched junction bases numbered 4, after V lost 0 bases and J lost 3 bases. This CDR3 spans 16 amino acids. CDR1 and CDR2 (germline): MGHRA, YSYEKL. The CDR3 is CASSQEIGTGGYEQYF. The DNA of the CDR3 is TGCGCCAGCAGCCAAGAAATAGGGACAGGGGGCTACGAGCAGTACTTC.

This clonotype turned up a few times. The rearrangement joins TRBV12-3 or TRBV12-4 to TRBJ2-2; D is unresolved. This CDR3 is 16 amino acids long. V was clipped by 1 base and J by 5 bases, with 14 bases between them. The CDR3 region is CASSLGPSIRTGELFF. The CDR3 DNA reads TGTGCCAGCAGTTTAGGGCCAAGTATTCGGACCGGGGAGCTGTTTTTT.

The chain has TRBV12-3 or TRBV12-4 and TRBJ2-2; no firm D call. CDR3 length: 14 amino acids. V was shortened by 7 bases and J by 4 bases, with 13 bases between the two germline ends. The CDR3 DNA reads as TGTGCCAGCATTATACAACTCGGCACCGGGGAGCTGTTTTTT. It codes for CASIIQLGTGELFF.

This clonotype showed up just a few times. The CDR3 loop is CASSFAGEDIQYF. CDR3 bases: TGTGCCAGCAGTTTTGCAGGGGAGGATATTCAGTACTTC. This sequence joins TRBV12-3 or TRBV12-4 and TRBJ2-4; D possibly uses TRBD1 or TRBD2 (6 bases each). The CDR3 spans 13 residues. Between the trimmed V and J ends, which lost 3 bases and 10 bases, there was a span of 13 bases.

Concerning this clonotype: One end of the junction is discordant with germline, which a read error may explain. CDR3 amino acids: CASSQDAGNSEAFF. CDR3 sequence (DNA): TGCGCCAGCAGCCAAGACGCAGGGAACTCTGAAGCTTTCTTT. The chain uses TRBV4-3 and TRBJ1-1, with D possibly being TRBD1 (5 bases). The CDR3 is 14 residues long. Germline CDR1 LGHNA, CDR2 YSLEER.

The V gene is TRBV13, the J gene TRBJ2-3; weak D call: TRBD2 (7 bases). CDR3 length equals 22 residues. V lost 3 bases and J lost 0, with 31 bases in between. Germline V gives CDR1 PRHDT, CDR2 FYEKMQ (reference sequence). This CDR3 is CASSFILLQTGGPVTSTDTQYF. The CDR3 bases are TGTGCCAGCAGCTTCATACTACTCCAAACCGGGGGGCCTGTTACTAGCACAGATACGCAGTATTTT.

For the CDR3, the DNA is TGTGCCAGCAGTTACTCTAGACAGGGGAGGACCGGGGAGCTGTTTTTT. It encodes CASSYSRQGRTGELFF. The chain joins TRBV6-5 to TRBJ2-2; TRBD1 agrees at 8 bases. V was clipped by 0 bases and J by 5 bases; unmatched bases: 5. Per germline, CDR1 MNHEY and CDR2 SVGAGI. This CDR3 region has 16 residues.

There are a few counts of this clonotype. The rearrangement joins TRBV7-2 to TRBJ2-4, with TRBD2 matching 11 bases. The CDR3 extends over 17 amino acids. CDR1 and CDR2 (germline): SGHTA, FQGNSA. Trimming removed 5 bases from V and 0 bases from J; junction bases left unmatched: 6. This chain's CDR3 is CASSLLAGGLAKNIQYF. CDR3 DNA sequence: TGTGCCAGCAGCCTTTTAGCGGGGGGGTTAGCCAAAAACATTCAGTACTTC. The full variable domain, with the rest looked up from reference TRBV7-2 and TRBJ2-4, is GAGVSQSPSNKVTEKGKDVELRCDPISGHTALYWYRQSLGQGLEFLIYFQGNSAPDKSGLPSDRFSAERTGGSVSTLTIQRTQQEDSAVYLCASSLLAGGLAKNIQYFGAGTRLSVL.

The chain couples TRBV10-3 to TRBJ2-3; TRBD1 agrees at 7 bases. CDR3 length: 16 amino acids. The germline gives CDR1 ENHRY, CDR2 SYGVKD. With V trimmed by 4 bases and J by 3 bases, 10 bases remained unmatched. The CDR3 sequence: CAISGTGDEYTDTQYF. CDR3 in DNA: TGTGCCATCAGTGGAACAGGGGATGAGTATACAGATACGCAGTATTTT.

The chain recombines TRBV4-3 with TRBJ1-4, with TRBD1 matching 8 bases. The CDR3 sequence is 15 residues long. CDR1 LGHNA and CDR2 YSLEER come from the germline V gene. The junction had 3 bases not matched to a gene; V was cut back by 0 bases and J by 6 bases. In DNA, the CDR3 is TGCGCCAGCAGCCAAGATACAGGGGGGGATGAAAAACTGTTTTTT. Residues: CASSQDTGGDEKLFF.

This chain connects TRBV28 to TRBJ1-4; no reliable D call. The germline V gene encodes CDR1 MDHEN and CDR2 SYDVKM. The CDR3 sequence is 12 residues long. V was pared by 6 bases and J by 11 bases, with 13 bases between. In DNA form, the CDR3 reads TGTGCCAGCAGCCCCGTGTCGGACAAACTGTTTTTT. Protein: CASSPVSDKLFF.

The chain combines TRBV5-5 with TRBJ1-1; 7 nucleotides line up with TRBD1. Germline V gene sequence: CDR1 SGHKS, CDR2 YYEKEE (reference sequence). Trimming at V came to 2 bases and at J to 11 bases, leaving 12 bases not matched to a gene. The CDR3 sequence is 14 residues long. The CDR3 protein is CASSFQTGRFLAFF. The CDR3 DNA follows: TGTGCCAGCAGCTTTCAGACAGGGAGATTCCTGGCTTTCTTT.

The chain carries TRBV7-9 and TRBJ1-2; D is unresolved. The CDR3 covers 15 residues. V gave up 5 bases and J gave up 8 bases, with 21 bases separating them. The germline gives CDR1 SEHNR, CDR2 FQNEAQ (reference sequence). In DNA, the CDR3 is TGTGCCAGCAGCCCACCCAGCGGCAGGCCCGTCGGCTACACCTTC. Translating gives CASSPPSGRPVGYTF.

The CDR3 DNA follows: TGTGCCAGCAGCTTTTTTGCCAATGAGCAGTTCTTC. This encodes CASSFFANEQFF. The rearrangement joins TRBV7-9 to TRBJ2-1; D ambiguous. The V end was cut by 3 bases, the J end by 6 bases, with 6 bases between. Germline CDR1 is SEHNR and CDR2 is FQNEAQ (reference sequence). The CDR3 has 12 amino acids.

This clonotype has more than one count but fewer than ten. This CDR3 reads CASSLSPGLGDYTF. Written as DNA, the CDR3 is TGTGCCAGCAGTTTATCCCCCGGACTGGGCGACTACACCTTC. V and J are TRBV27 and TRBJ1-2; D unresolved. CDR1 is MNHEY and CDR2 is SMNVEV in the germline V gene (reference sequence). V was shortened by 0 bases and J by 10 bases, with 15 bases between the two germline ends. The CDR3 runs to 14 residues.

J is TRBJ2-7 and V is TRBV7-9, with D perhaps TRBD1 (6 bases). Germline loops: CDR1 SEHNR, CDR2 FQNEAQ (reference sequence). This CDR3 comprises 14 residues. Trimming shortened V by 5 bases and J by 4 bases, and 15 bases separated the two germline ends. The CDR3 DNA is TGTGCCAGCAGCCCCGGACAGACCGCGTACGAGCAGTACTTC. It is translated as CASSPGQTAYEQYF.

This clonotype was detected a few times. In DNA, the CDR3 is TGTGCCAGCAGCTTAGTGGACCAGGGTCACTCACCCCTCCACTTT. As protein: CASSLVDQGHSPLHF. The chain combines TRBV11-1 with TRBJ1-6; perhaps TRBD1 as D (5 bases). Trimming cost V 1 base and J 10 bases, with 14 bases left between them. The germline V gene encodes CDR1 SGHAT and CDR2 FQDESV (reference sequence). The CDR3 length is 15 residues.

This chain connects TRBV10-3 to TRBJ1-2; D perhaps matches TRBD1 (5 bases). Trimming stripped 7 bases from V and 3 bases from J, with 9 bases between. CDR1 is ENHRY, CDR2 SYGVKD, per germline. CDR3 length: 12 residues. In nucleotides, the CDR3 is TGTGCCATCACCGGGACGGACTATGGCTACACCTTC. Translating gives CAITGTDYGYTF.

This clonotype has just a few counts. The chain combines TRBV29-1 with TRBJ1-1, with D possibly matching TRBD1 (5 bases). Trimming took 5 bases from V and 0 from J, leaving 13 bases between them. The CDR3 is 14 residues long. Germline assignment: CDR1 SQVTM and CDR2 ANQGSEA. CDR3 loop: CSVMTVDMNTEAFF. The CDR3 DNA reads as TGCAGCGTTATGACAGTTGACATGAACACTGAAGCTTTCTTT.

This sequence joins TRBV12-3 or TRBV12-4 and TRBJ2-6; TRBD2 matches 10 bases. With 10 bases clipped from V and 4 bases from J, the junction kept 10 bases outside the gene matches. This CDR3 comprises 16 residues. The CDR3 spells CATQSGGAPGANVLTF. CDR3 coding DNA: TGTGCCACCCAGAGCGGGGGGGCCCCCGGGGCCAACGTCCTGACTTTC.

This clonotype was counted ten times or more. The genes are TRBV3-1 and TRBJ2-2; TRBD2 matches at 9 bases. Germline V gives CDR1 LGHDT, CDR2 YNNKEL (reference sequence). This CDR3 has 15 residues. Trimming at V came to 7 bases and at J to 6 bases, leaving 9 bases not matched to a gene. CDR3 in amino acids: CASTPSQRGAGELFF. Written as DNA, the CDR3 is TGTGCCAGCACCCCAAGCCAGCGGGGGGCCGGGGAGCTGTTTTTT.

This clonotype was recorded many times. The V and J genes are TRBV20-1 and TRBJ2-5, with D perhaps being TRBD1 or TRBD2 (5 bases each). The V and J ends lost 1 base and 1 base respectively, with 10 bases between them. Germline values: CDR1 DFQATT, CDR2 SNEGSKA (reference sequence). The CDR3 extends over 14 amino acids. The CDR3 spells CSARVLGTQETQYF. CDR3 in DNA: TGCAGTGCTAGAGTACTAGGGACCCAAGAGACCCAGTACTTC.

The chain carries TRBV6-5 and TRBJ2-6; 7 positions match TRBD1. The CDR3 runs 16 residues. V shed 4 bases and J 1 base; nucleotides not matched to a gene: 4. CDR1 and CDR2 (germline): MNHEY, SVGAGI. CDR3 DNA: TGTGCCAGCAGTTCAGGGACAGCTTCTGGGGCCAACGTCCTGACTTTC. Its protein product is CASSSGTASGANVLTF.

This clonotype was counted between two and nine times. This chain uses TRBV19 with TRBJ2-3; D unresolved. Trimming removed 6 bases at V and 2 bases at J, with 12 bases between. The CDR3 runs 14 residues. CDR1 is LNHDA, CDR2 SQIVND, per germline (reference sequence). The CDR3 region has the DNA TGTGCCAGTAGAGGGTCCAGTAACACAGATACGCAGTATTTT. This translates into CASRGSSNTDTQYF.

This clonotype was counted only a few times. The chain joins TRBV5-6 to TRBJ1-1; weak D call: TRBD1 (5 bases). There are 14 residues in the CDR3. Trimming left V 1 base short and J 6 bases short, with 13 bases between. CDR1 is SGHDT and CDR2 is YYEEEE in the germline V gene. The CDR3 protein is CASSLQGWMAEAFF. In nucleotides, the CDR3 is TGTGCCAGCAGCTTGCAGGGTTGGATGGCTGAAGCTTTCTTT.

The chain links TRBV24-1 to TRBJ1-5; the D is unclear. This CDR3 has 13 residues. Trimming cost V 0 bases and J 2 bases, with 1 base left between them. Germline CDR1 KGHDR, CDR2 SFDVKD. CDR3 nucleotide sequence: TGTGCCACCAGTGATTTGGGCAATCAGCCCCAGCATTTT. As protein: CATSDLGNQPQHF.

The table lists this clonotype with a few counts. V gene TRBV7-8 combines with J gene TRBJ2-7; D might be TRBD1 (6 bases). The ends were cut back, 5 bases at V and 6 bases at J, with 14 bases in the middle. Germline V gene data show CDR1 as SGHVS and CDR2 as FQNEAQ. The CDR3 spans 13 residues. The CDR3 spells CASSQDTGSEQYV. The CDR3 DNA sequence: TGTGCCAGCAGCCAGGACACAGGGAGCGAGCAGTACGTC.

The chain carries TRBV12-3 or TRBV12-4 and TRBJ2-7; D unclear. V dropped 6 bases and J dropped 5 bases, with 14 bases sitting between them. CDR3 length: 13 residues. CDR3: CASRSTDLHEQYF. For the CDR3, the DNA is TGTGCCAGCAGATCCACGGACCTGCACGAGCAGTACTTC.

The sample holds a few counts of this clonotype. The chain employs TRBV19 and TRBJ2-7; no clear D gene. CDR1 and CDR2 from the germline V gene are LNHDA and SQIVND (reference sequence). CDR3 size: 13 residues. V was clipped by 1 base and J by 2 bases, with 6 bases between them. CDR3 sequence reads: CASSIVDAYEQYF. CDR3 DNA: TGTGCCAGTAGTATAGTGGACGCCTACGAGCAGTACTTC.